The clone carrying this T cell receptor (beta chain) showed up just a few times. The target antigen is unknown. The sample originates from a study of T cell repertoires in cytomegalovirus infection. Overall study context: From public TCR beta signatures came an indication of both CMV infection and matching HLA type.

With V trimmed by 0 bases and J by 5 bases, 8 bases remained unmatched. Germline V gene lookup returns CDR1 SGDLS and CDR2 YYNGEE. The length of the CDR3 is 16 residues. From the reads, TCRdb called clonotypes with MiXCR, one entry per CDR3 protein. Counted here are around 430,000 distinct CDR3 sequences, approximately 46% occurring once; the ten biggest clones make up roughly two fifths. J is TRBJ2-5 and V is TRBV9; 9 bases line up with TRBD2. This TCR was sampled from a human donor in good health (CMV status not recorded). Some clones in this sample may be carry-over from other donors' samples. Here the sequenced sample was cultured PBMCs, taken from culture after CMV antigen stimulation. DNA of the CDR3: TGTGCCAGCAGCGTAGTTGGCGGGGGGGCCTATGAGACCCAGTACTTC. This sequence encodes CASSVVGGGAYETQYF.